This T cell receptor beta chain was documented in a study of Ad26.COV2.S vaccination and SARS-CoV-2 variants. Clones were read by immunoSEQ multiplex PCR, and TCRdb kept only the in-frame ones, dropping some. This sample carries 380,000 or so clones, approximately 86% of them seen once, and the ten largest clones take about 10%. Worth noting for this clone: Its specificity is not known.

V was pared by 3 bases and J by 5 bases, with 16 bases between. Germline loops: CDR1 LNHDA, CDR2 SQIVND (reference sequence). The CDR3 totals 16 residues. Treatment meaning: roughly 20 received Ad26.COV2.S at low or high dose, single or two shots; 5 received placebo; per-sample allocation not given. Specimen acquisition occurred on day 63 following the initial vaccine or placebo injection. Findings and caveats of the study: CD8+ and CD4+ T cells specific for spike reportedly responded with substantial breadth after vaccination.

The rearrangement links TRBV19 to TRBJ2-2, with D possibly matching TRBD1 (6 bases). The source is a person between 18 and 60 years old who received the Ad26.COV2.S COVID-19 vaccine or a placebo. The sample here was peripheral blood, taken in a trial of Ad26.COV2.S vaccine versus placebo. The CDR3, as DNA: TGTGCCAGTAGTATCTCCCTCTACAGGGCTACCGGGGAGCTGTTTTTT. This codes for CASSISLYRATGELFF.